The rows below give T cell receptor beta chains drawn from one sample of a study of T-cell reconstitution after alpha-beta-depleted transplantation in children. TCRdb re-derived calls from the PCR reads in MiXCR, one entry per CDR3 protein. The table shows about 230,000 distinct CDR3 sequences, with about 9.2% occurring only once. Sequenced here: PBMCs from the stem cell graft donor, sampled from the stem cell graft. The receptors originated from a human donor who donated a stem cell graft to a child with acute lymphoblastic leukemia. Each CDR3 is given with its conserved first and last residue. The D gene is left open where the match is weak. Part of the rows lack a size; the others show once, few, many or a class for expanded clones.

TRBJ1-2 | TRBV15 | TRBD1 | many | TGTGCCACCAGCAGAGACCCCCACAGGGGGGGCGACTACACCTTC | CATSRDPHRGGDYTF
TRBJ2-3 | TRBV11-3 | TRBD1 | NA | TGTGCCAGCAGCTTAATGGGGACAGGGGGCACAGATACGCAGTATTTT | CASSLMGTGGTDTQYF
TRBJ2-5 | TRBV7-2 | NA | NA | TGTGCCAGCAGCTCCGGGGACAAGGGTCAGACCCAGTACTTC | CASSSGDKGQTQYF
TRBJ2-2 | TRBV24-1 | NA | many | TGTGCCACCAGTGATGGTAACAGGCGGGCCGGGGAGCTGTTTTTT | CATSDGNRRAGELFF
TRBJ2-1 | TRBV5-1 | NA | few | TGCGCCAGCAGCTTCGCGACTAGTAACAATGAGCAGTTCTTC | CASSFATSNNEQFF
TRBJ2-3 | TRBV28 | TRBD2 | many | TGTGCCAGCAGTTTACAGAGCGGGGCCACAGATACGCAGTATTTT | CASSLQSGATDTQYF
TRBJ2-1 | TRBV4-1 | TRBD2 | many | TGCGCCAGCAGCCAAGCCGGGGGGGGTGGGAGGTACAATGAGCAGTTCTTC | CASSQAGGGGRYNEQFF
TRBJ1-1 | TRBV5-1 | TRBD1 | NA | TGCGCCAGCAGCTTGCCGGAAGACAGGGCCCTCATGAACACTGAAGCTTTCTTT | CASSLPEDRALMNTEAFF
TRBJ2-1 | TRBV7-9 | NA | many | TGTGCCAGCAGCCCCCAGGTCGAGCCGTTCTTC | CASSPQVEPFF
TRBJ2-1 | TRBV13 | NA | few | TGTGCCAGCAGCTCTCGAGGATGGCCGCCCTACAATGAGCAGTTCTTC | CASSSRGWPPYNEQFF
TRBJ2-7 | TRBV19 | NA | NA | TGTGCCAGTAGTATGAGGGACGGTACCTACGAGCAGTACTTC | CASSMRDGTYEQYF
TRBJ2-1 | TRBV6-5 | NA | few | TGTGCCAGCAGTTACTCGATAAACAGGGTGTGGCGGGGTGAGCAGTTCTTC | CASSYSINRVWRGEQFF
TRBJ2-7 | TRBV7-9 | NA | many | TGTGCCAGCAGCCGAAGCGGCTACGAGCAGTACTTC | CASSRSGYEQYF
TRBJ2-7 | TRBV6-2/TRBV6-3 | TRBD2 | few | TGTGCCAGCAGTTTCCTCGGACTAGCGGGCCGCGAGCAGTACTTC | CASSFLGLAGREQYF
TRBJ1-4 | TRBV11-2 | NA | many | TGTGCCAGCAGCTTTTCGAACCTCCCGGGTGAAAAACTGTTTTTT | CASSFSNLPGEKLFF
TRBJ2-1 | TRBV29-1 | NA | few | TGCAGCGTTTCGGGGGGCAGAGACAATGAGCAGTTCTTC | CSVSGGRDNEQFF
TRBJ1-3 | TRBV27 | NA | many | TGTGCCAGCAGTTTACCTGGAAACACCATATATTTT | CASSLPGNTIYF
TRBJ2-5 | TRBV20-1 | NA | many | TGCAGTGCTAGGCCAGCTTCCGGGCAAGAGACCCAGTACTTC | CSARPASGQETQYF
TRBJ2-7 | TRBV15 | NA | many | TGTGCCACCAGCAGAGACGAATGGCAGGAAAGCTCCTACGAGCAGTACTTC | CATSRDEWQESSYEQYF
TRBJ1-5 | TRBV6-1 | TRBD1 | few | TGTGCCAGCGCGCGGACAGGGTGGATGGATCAGCCCCAGCATTTT | CASARTGWMDQPQHF
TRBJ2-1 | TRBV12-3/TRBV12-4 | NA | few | TGTGCCAGCAGTCCGTCACCGGGACAAGTCTCCTACAATGAGCAGTTCTTC | CASSPSPGQVSYNEQFF
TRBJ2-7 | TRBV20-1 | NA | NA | TGCAGTGCCGGAAGGGCTAGCAGCTACGAGCAGTACTTC | CSAGRASSYEQYF
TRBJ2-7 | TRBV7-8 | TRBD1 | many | TGTGCCAGCAGCTTAGTTTTCGGGACAGGGCTTCTCGACGAGCAGTACTTC | CASSLVFGTGLLDEQYF
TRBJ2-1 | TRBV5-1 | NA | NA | TGCGCCAGCAGCTTTAACAATGAGCAGTTCTTC | CASSFNNEQFF
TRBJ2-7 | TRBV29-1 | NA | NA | TGCAGCGTTGTAGGCGTTCGTTTCGGGGGCGGGGAGCAGTACTTC | CSVVGVRFGGGEQYF
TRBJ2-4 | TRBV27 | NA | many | TGTGCCAGCAGTTTACGGGGAAAGGAGAACATTCAGTACTTC | CASSLRGKENIQYF
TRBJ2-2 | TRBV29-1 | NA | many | TGCAGCGTTGACACAGGGCAAACCGGGGAGCTGTTTTTT | CSVDTGQTGELFF
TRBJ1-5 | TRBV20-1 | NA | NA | TGCAGTGCTTTAGACCGAAATCAGCCCCAGCATTTT | CSALDRNQPQHF
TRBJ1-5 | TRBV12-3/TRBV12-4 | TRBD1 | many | TGTGCCAGCAGTTTTTCCCGCACAGGGGCCGTAAATCAGCCCCAGCATTTT | CASSFSRTGAVNQPQHF
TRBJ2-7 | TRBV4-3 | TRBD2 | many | TGCGCCAGCAGCCAAGACGAACAGCGGGGCTACGAGCAGTACTTC | CASSQDEQRGYEQYF
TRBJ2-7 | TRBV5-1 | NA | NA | TGCGCCAGCAGCTTGGCCGAGGGGAACGAGCAGTACTTC | CASSLAEGNEQYF
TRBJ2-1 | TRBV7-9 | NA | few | TGTGCCAGCAGCTTAGCAGGTATCGAGCAGTTCTTC | CASSLAGIEQFF
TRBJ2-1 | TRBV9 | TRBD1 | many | TGTGCCAGCAGCTTCACTCCCGGGACAGGCAACAATGAGCAGTTCTTC | CASSFTPGTGNNEQFF
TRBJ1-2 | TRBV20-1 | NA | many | TGCAGTACGACGGACAGAGGTGGCTACACCTTC | CSTTDRGGYTF
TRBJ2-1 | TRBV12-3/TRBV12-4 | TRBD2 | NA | TGTGCCAGCAGTTTGGGACTAGCGTTTTCGTTCTTC | CASSLGLAFSFF
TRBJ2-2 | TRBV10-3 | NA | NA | TGTGCCATCCGGGTAGAAACCGGGGAGCTGTTTTTT | CAIRVETGELFF
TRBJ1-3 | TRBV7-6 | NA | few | TGTGCCAGCAGCTTAGAAAGCAGGAACACCATATATTTT | CASSLESRNTIYF
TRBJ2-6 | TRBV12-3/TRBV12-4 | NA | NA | TGTGCCAGCAGTTTAGTAGGGGTGGCTGGGGCCAACGTCCTGACTTTC | CASSLVGVAGANVLTF
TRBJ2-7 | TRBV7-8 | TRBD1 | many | TGTGCCAGCAGCCCGCGGGACAGGGTGTACGAGCAGTACTTC | CASSPRDRVYEQYF
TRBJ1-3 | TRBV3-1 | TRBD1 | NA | TGTGCCAGCAGCCAACTGACAGGGCTATCCGGAAACACCATATATTTT | CASSQLTGLSGNTIYF
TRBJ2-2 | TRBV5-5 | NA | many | TGTGCCAGCCGCGCGTCCCTTGGTGGAACCGGGGAGCTGTTTTTT | CASRASLGGTGELFF
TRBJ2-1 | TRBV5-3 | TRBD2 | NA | TGTGCCAGAAGCTTACGTTGGACTAGCCAAAATGAGCAGTTCTTC | CARSLRWTSQNEQFF
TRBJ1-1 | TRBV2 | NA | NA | TGTGCCACAACGGTGAACACTGAAGCTTTCTTT | CATTVNTEAFF
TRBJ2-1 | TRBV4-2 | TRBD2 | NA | TGTGCCAGCAGCCCAGAAGGGGGCGGGGGGGTATCCTACAATGAGCAGTTCTTC | CASSPEGGGGVSYNEQFF
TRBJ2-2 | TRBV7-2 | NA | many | TGTGCCAGCAGCTTATCCGGAGAAAACACCGGGGAGCTGTTTTTT | CASSLSGENTGELFF
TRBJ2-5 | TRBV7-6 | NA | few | TGTGCCAGCAGCCAAGCTCTAGCCCAAGAGACCCAGTACTTC | CASSQALAQETQYF
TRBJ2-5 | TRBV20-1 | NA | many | TGCAGTGCTAGTTTCGGGGGCAGGGAGACCCAGTACTTC | CSASFGGRETQYF